This T cell receptor (beta chain) derives from a study of beta chain features in type 1 diabetes. This clone turned up a few times. As yet, its antigen is unknown. Points from the study as a whole: Insertions were fewer and deletions more numerous at VDJ junctions in type 1 diabetes patients. Moderate yet significant TCRB CDR3 shortening was seen in Type 1 diabetes patients in all four CD4+ subsets. Whether TCRB rearrangement is influenced by HLA type was left unresolved in this analysis.

This CDR3 has 15 amino acids. Germline V gives CDR1 SGHRS, CDR2 YFSETQ. Trimming stripped 2 bases from V and 6 bases from J, with 15 bases between. Reverse transcription of all isolated RNA meant that expressed TCRB transcripts were sequenced. Roughly 3.6 million reads, on average, came from each naive, central memory and regulatory T cell sample. Assay used: immunoSEQ multiplex PCR; TCRdb lists only in-frame clones, some missing. The sample lists under 550,000 clones, more than 9.5% occurring once. This sequence was found in a woman aged 18-35 years in good health. The chain joins TRBV5-1 to TRBJ2-1; possible D gene TRBD1, 5 bases. The specimen was naive CD4+ T cells from blood. Here the CDR3 DNA reads TGCGCCAGCAGCTTTTCAGGGTCGATTGGCAATGAGCAGTTCTTC. Amino acid sequence: CASSFSGSIGNEQFF.